A selection of T cell receptor beta chains follows, all from one sample in a study of T cells in Graves' hyperthyroidism and ophthalmopathy. TCRdb reprocessed the multiplex PCR reads with MiXCR, giving one entry per CDR3 protein. The table includes over 700,000 distinct CDR3 sequences, just over 35% detected once. Material for sequencing was blood. The receptors here all came from a woman in her 40s with Graves' hyperthyroidism. Each CDR3 is given with its conserved first and last residue. A D gene is named only where the DNA matches it firmly. Rows give clone size only sometimes, using once, few, many, or a class for an expanded clone.

TRBD1	TRBV4-1	few	TRBJ1-6	TGCGCCAGCAGCCTTACACAGGGGGAGGATTCACCCCTCCACTTT	CASSLTQGEDSPLHF
-	TRBV7-2	many	TRBJ1-1	TGTGCCAGCAGCTTATCATTGGTCACTGAAGCTTTCTTT	CASSLSLVTEAFF
TRBD2	TRBV12-3/TRBV12-4	many	TRBJ2-5	TGTGCCAGCAGTTCGGGGGGGCGCCGTGAGACCCAGTACTTC	CASSSGGRRETQYF
TRBD1	TRBV2	-	TRBJ1-5	TGTGCCAACAGCCTAACAGGGGATAGCAATCAGCCCCAGCATTTT	CANSLTGDSNQPQHF
TRBD1	TRBV29-1	-	TRBJ1-1	TGCAGCGTCTCCCGCGACAGGGGATACACTGAAGCTTTCTTT	CSVSRDRGYTEAFF
TRBD1	TRBV9	many	TRBJ1-5	TGTGCCAGCAGCGTCGGGACAGGGGGCAATCAGCCCCAGCATTTT	CASSVGTGGNQPQHF
-	TRBV7-9	-	TRBJ2-2	TGTGCCAGCAGCTCGCCGAGAGGGGCCGGGGAGCTGTTTTTT	CASSSPRGAGELFF
-	TRBV29-1	-	TRBJ1-1	TGCAGCTTGGGGGCAGGGTCGAACACTGAAGCTTTCTTT	CSLGAGSNTEAFF
TRBD1	TRBV10-2	few	TRBJ1-6	TGTGCCAGCAGTTTTGGATCCGACAGGGGGCATAATTCACCCCTCCACTTT	CASSFGSDRGHNSPLHF
-	TRBV10-3	many	TRBJ2-2	TGTGCCGTCAGTGCCGATCGGGAGCTGTTTTTT	CAVSADRELFF
-	TRBV25-1	-	TRBJ1-2	TGTGCCAGCACTATATCGCCCTATGGCTACACCTTC	CASTISPYGYTF
-	TRBV6-5	many	TRBJ2-6	TGTGCCAGCACTGCCTCTGGGGCCAACGTCCTGACTTTC	CASTASGANVLTF
-	TRBV12-3/TRBV12-4	few	TRBJ1-3	TGTGCCAGCAGTTCATGGCGTCTCTCTGGAAACACCATATATTTT	CASSSWRLSGNTIYF
-	TRBV6-5	many	TRBJ1-1	TGTGCCAGCAGTCTCACAGCCACTGAAGCTTTCTTT	CASSLTATEAFF
TRBD1	TRBV19	-	TRBJ2-7	TGTGCCAGTAGTATGGAGACAGGGGGCGGCGAGCAGTACTTC	CASSMETGGGEQYF
-	TRBV20-1	-	TRBJ2-7	TGCAGTGCCGGGTCGGGTGGTTTCCAGGACGGTCGACTCTACGAGCAGTACTTC	CSAGSGGFQDGRLYEQYF
-	TRBV6-6	-	TRBJ1-2	TGTGCCAGCAGTGAAGTCAAGGGTACCGGCTATGGCTACACCTTC	CASSEVKGTGYGYTF
-	TRBV10-3	-	TRBJ1-2	TGTGCCATCAGTGAGGACGGTGCCTATGGCTACACCTTC	CAISEDGAYGYTF
-	TRBV11-2	many	TRBJ2-7	TGTGCCAGCAGCTTAGTTCTCAGGGCCTACGAGCAGTACTTC	CASSLVLRAYEQYF
-	TRBV19	many	TRBJ1-1	TGTGCCAGTAGTATCGCGGCAGGGAACACTGAAGCTTTCTTT	CASSIAAGNTEAFF
TRBD1	TRBV3-1	-	TRBJ1-1	TGTGCCAGCAGCTACAGGGGGACCTCGGGAAACACTGAAGCTTTCTTT	CASSYRGTSGNTEAFF
TRBD1	TRBV11-2	-	TRBJ2-5	TGTGCCAGCAGCTTAGTGGGGACAGGGAAAGAGACCCAGTACTTC	CASSLVGTGKETQYF
-	TRBV12-3/TRBV12-4	-	TRBJ1-1	TGTGCCAGCAGTTCACTGAGACAGACTGAAGCTTTCTTT	CASSSLRQTEAFF
TRBD2	TRBV7-3	few	TRBJ2-2	TGTGCCAGCAGCTTAAATGGGGGGGAGAACACCGGGGAGCTGTTTTTT	CASSLNGGENTGELFF
TRBD1	TRBV10-3	few	TRBJ1-2	TGTGCCATCAGAGAGGGGACAGGGTCTTATGGCTACACCTTC	CAIREGTGSYGYTF
-	TRBV2	many	TRBJ1-5	TGTGCCAGCGGGGAGGGCCTTAGCAATCAGCCCCAGCATTTT	CASGEGLSNQPQHF
TRBD2	TRBV25-1	-	TRBJ2-5	TGTGCCAGCAGTCGGGGGGGGTCCCAGTACCAAGAGACCCAGTACTTC	CASSRGGSQYQETQYF
-	TRBV7-2	few	TRBJ1-1	TGCGCCAGCAGCCAAGCCCAATGGGGGGTGAACACTGAAGCTTTCTTT	CASSQAQWGVNTEAFF
-	TRBV4-2	few	TRBJ1-1	TGTGCCAGCAGCCAAGATAGAAGGGGATCTGATGAAGCTTTCTTT	CASSQDRRGSDEAFF
-	TRBV20-1	-	TRBJ2-5	TGCAGTGCTTCGGGGGATCGCAATCAGCCCCAGTACTTC	CSASGDRNQPQYF
TRBD1	TRBV4-1	-	TRBJ1-3	TGCGCCAGCAGCCAAGCGGGACAGGGGAGAAACACCATATATTTT	CASSQAGQGRNTIYF
-	TRBV20-1	-	TRBJ1-5	TGCAGTGCTAGGGGTCAAGTGAGCAATCAGCCCCAGCATTTT	CSARGQVSNQPQHF
TRBD1	TRBV6-2/TRBV6-3	few	TRBJ1-2	TGTGCCAGCAGTTACTCGGGGCGACAGGGGGATGGCTACACCTTC	CASSYSGRQGDGYTF
-	TRBV6-5	few	TRBJ1-4	TGTGCCAGCAGTTACGGGATTACAACTAATGAAAAACTGTTTTTT	CASSYGITTNEKLFF
-	TRBV6-5	-	TRBJ1-3	TGTGCCAGCAGCCTAAACAGTGCGACGATCTCTGGAAACACCATATATTTT	CASSLNSATISGNTIYF
TRBD1	TRBV10-1	-	TRBJ1-1	TGCGCCAGCAGTTCCGGACAGGTCACTGAAGCTTTCTTT	CASSSGQVTEAFF
-	TRBV2	many	TRBJ1-4	TGTGCCAGCAGTGAAGACAGGGACGGGGGTTATGAAAAACTGTTTTTT	CASSEDRDGGYEKLFF
-	TRBV19	many	TRBJ1-2	TGTGCCAGTATTTCGGCGCTTGGGAATGGCTACACCTTC	CASISALGNGYTF
-	TRBV6-6	-	TRBJ1-1	TGTGCCAGCAGTTACTCGCAGGGTTTGATGAACACTGAAGCTTTCTTT	CASSYSQGLMNTEAFF
TRBD1	TRBV6-5	many	TRBJ1-1	TGTGCCAGCAGCCCCGTCACTTCGACAGGGGTGGCGAACACTGAAGCTTTCTTT	CASSPVTSTGVANTEAFF
-	TRBV12-3/TRBV12-4	many	TRBJ1-2	TGTGCCAGCAGCTTCGGGCAGAACTATGGCTACACCTTC	CASSFGQNYGYTF